These 2 T cell receptor beta chains were all obtained from the same sample, sequenced in a study of shared T cell receptors in the human thymus. Clones were sequenced by immunoSEQ multiplex PCR, and TCRdb holds only the in-frame ones, with some missing. The table lists 63,000 or so clones, nearly 95% of them singletons. The material sequenced was thymocytes. These receptors came from a human donor.

J is TRBJ1-1 and V is TRBV2; D remains unclear. In germline, CDR1 is SNHLY, CDR2 FYNNEI. CDR3 size: 14 residues. V shed 7 bases and J shed 0 bases, with 12 bases lying between them. The CDR3 here is CASTQDFMNTEAFF. In DNA form, the CDR3 reads TGTGCCAGCACCCAGGATTTCATGAACACTGAAGCTTTCTTT.

This clone showed up just once. The rearrangement uses TRBV18 and TRBJ1-1; TRBD1 aligns across 7 bases. In germline, CDR1 is KGHSH, CDR2 LQKENI. Germline trimming cut 0 bases from V and 1 base from J; bases unmatched to any gene: 8. CDR3 length: 17 amino acids. CDR3 bases: TGTGCCAGCTCACCACCGGGCGGGACAGCCACGAACACTGAAGCTTTCTTT. Amino acids: CASSPPGGTATNTEAFF.